This paragraph reports one T cell receptor (beta chain). As yet, its antigen is unknown. The sample carries other DNA sequences with the same CDR3. The length of the CDR3 is 13 residues. V dropped 6 bases and J dropped 5 bases, with 11 bases sitting between them. CDR1 MDHEN and CDR2 SYDVKM come from the germline V gene. Execution of the assay was at deep level. The repertoire was sequenced with immunoSEQ multiplex PCR; TCRdb's copy has only in-frame clones and lacks some. The data contain hundreds of thousands of clones, less than 85% of them singletons. This sample was taken from a study of shared clonotypes between healthy human individuals. Study results and limitations: Sharing across a handful of donors was seen in around 5.1% of naive CD4 clonotypes. A generally larger estimated richness was seen in naive subsets than in memory subsets. Genetic and exposure-history diversity was limited by the few donors.

The TCR sequence derives from a man aged 25 to 45 in good health. The source material was memory CD4+ T cells sorted from blood. Subset noted: CD45RA-negative fraction. This sequence joins TRBV28 and TRBJ1-5, with D possibly being TRBD1 (5 bases). In nucleotides, the CDR3 is TGTGCCAGCAGATGGGGGAGGGATCAGCCCCAGCATTTT. Translated: CASRWGRDQPQHF.